This TCR beta chain is drawn from a study of CD8+ T cells in alopecia areata. Study conclusions and caveats: Especially in alopecia totalis/universalis, lesional scalp showed greater clonality than normal scalp did. Relative to mice, TCR sharing across patients was less clear, a difference possibly HLA-related.

Alopecia areata patients gave lesional scalp punch biopsies and peripheral blood samples. Investigators sorted PBMCs to obtain both CD4+ and CD8+ T cells. Extraction of RNA preceded its reverse transcription into cDNA, which served as the sequencing template. TCRdb's table, derived via immunoSEQ multiplex PCR, lists solely in-frame clones and lacks some. The table lists around 80,000 clones, roughly 51% of them singletons, with around 5% in the top ten. There are 14 residues in the CDR3. Germline V gene lookup returns CDR1 SGHVS and CDR2 FNYEAQ. V shed 5 bases, J shed 2 bases, and the junction held 6 bases outside the gene matches. A few counts support this clone. The antigen is undetermined.

The TCR comes from a human donor with alopecia areata. The sample comprised NKG2D-high CD8+ T cells sorted from blood. The rearrangement links TRBV7-6 to TRBJ2-7, with 7 bases identical to TRBD1. The CDR3 coding sequence is TGTGCCAGCAGCGGAAGTGACAGGGCCTACGAGCAGTACTTC. Residues: CASSGSDRAYEQYF.